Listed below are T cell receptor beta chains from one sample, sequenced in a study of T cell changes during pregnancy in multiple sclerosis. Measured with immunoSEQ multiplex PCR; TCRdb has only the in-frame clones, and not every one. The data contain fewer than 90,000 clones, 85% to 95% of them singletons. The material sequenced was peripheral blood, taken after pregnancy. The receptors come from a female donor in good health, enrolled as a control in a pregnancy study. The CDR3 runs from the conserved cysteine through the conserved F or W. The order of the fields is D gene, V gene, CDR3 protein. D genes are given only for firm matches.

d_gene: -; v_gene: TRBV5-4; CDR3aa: CASSGGQNTEAFF
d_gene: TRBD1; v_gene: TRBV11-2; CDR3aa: CASSKGQNPNQETQYF
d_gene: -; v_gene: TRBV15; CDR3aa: CATSRALDSVNEQFF
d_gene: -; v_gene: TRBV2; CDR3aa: CASSAPRGSSEQYF
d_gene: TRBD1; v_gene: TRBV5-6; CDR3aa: CASSFQGVPETQYF
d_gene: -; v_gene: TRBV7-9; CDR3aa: CASSLFTGANTEAFF
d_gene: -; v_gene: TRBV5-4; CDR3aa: CASSLAGGGPANYGYTF
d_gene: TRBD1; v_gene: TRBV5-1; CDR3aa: CASAAGTGGAEQYF
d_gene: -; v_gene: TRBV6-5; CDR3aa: CASSSLYEQYF
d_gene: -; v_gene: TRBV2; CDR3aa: CASSPQARIYYEQYF
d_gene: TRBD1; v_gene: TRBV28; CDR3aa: CASSQTTGRRIEQYF
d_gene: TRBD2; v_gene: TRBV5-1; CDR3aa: CASSLALGLAGEQYF